These 21 T cell receptor beta chains were sequenced from one sample in a study of blood T cell repertoires in COVID-19. Sequenced by immunoSEQ multiplex PCR; TCRdb stores in-frame clones only, minus some. The sample holds approximately 46,000 clones, around 89% seen once. Sequences were obtained from peripheral blood. The receptors were sampled from a human donor in a cohort sampled during active COVID-19.

The J gene is TRBJ1-4, the V gene TRBV5-6, with 8 bases fitting TRBD1. The CDR3 runs to 15 residues. J lost 7 bases, V lost 0 bases, and 5 bases had no gene match. Per germline, CDR1 SGHDT and CDR2 YYEEEE. The CDR3 nucleotides read TGTGCCAGCAGCTTGGCGCAGGGGGCTGCTGAAAAACTGTTTTTT. Encoded protein: CASSLAQGAAEKLFF.

The chain employs TRBV6-5 and TRBJ1-1; 7 bases map to TRBD1. Unmatched junction bases numbered 6, after V lost 5 bases and J lost 0 bases. The germline V gene encodes CDR1 MNHEY and CDR2 SVGAGI. There are 15 residues in the CDR3. The CDR3 here is CASSIIRGVNTEAFF. The DNA for the CDR3 is TGTGCCAGCAGTATAATCAGGGGGGTGAACACTGAAGCTTTCTTT.

The J gene is TRBJ1-1, the V gene TRBV6-5, with 8 bases that match TRBD1. The V gene's germline CDR1 is MNHEY and CDR2 SVGAGI. Trimming cost V 5 bases and J 3 bases; bases outside gene matches: 8. The CDR3 is 15 residues long. The DNA of the CDR3 is TGTGCCAGCAGTCGACAGGGGAGAGGCGACACTGAAGCTTTCTTT. This encodes CASSRQGRGDTEAFF.

V and J are TRBV9 and TRBJ1-2, with D maybe TRBD1 (6 bases). Germline V gives CDR1 SGDLS, CDR2 YYNGEE. The length of the CDR3 is 13 residues. Trimming cost V 4 bases and J 3 bases, with 10 bases left between them. The CDR3 DNA sequence: TGTGCCAGCAGCCCCGCAGGGGACTATGGCTACACCTTC. Amino acid sequence: CASSPAGDYGYTF.

Comment on this clone: Other DNA sequences from this sample encode an identical CDR3 as well. V and J are TRBV5-1 and TRBJ1-1; tentative D call: TRBD1 (6 bases). Looked up from germline, CDR1 is SGHRS and CDR2 is YFSETQ. The CDR3 runs 16 residues. The V end was cut by 5 bases, the J end by 6 bases, with 23 bases between. The CDR3 sequence is CASSVATGGGGAEAFF. DNA for the CDR3: TGCGCCAGCAGTGTGGCAACGGGAGGGGGGGGAGCTGAAGCTTTCTTT.

The DNA for the CDR3 is TGTGCCAGTACCAGCTCTGGAAACACCATATATTTT. This encodes CASTSSGNTIYF. The chain links TRBV19 to TRBJ1-3; D ambiguous. Trimming cost V 7 bases and J 0 bases, with 4 bases left between them. The germline V gene has CDR1 LNHDA and CDR2 SQIVND (reference sequence). The CDR3 consists of 12 residues.

The V and J genes are TRBV7-8 and TRBJ1-5; 7 nucleotides match TRBD1. This CDR3 has 18 amino acids. Germline V gene lookup returns CDR1 SGHVS and CDR2 FQNEAQ. Trimming removed 5 bases from V and 0 bases from J; junction bases left unmatched: 13. The CDR3 loop is CASSLYPGTDNSNQPQHF. CDR3 coding DNA: TGTGCCAGCAGCCTCTACCCCGGGACAGACAATAGCAATCAGCCCCAGCATTTT.

This clone was picked up one time. The chain employs TRBV10-3 and TRBJ2-7, with 9 nucleotides matching TRBD2. The CDR3 has 16 amino acids. The germline CDR1 and CDR2 sequences are ENHRY and SYGVKD. V gave up 5 bases and J gave up 7 bases; unmatched junction bases: 15. The CDR3 DNA is TGTGCCATCAGTATCGCCTCTAGCGGGACAGCTGCTGAGCAGTACTTC. Encoded protein: CAISIASSGTAAEQYF.

The rearrangement links TRBV7-2 to TRBJ1-2, with D tentatively TRBD1 (6 bases). This CDR3 spans 13 amino acids. V lost 5 bases and J 5 bases, leaving 12 bases between the germline ends. CDR1 is SGHTA, CDR2 FQGNSA, per germline. The CDR3 loop reads CASSLGQLYGYTF. The CDR3 DNA sequence: TGTGCCAGCAGCCTTGGACAGTTATATGGCTACACCTTC.

With regard to this clone: An end of the junction differs from the germline gene, which may be a read error. The chain couples TRBV4-2 to TRBJ1-2, with D possibly being TRBD1 (5 bases). CDR1 is LGHNA, CDR2 YNFKEQ, per germline. The CDR3 totals 16 residues. The CDR3 DNA sequence: TGTGCCAGCAGCCAAGAAAGTGGTATCAGGAGGCGGGGCCTATCGTTC. It codes for CASSQESGIRRRGLSF.

The genes are TRBV6-5 and TRBJ1-1; 7 positions match TRBD1. V dropped 6 bases and J dropped 0; count of bases not matched to a gene: 7. Per germline, CDR1 MNHEY and CDR2 SVGAGI. The CDR3 has 15 residues. In DNA, the CDR3 is TGTGCCAGCAGGACAGGGTCAAATCTGAACACTGAAGCTTTCTTT. It yields the protein CASRTGSNLNTEAFF.

This clone was counted once. The chain employs TRBV6-5 and TRBJ2-1, with D maybe TRBD2 (6 bases). Germline CDR1 and CDR2: MNHEY and SVGAGI. The CDR3 is 13 residues long. Trimming pared 9 bases from V and 12 bases from J, leaving 21 bases between. The CDR3 loop is CASQPGVRGVQFF. Written as DNA, the CDR3 is TGTGCCAGTCAACCGGGAGTTAGAGGTGTGCAGTTCTTC.

The J gene is TRBJ1-5, the V gene TRBV6-1, with D possibly being TRBD1 (6 bases). CDR1 is MNHNS, CDR2 SASEGT, per germline. V dropped 1 base and J dropped 7 bases, with 11 bases sitting between them. The CDR3 sequence is 14 residues long. CDR3 bases: TGTGCCAGCAGTGAAGATGGCAGGGGCCAGCCCCAGCATTTT. This encodes CASSEDGRGQPQHF.

This clone is a singleton in its sample. The rearrangement links TRBV4-2 to TRBJ1-1, with 7 nucleotides matching TRBD1. CDR3 length: 15 residues. V lost 1 base, J lost 4 bases, and 6 bases stayed unmatched. The V gene's germline CDR1 is LGHNA and CDR2 YNFKEQ. Here the CDR3 reads CASSQAPQGSTEAFF. The CDR3 bases are TGTGCCAGCAGCCAAGCCCCACAGGGGAGCACTGAAGCTTTCTTT.

This chain joins TRBV5-1 and TRBJ1-2; D is possibly TRBD1 (5 bases). The CDR3 extends over 16 amino acids. Trimming removed 2 bases from V and 4 bases from J, with 18 bases in between. Per germline, CDR1 SGHRS and CDR2 YFSETQ. The CDR3 reads CASSFDPIGGGYGYTF. The CDR3, as DNA: TGCGCCAGCAGCTTCGACCCCATCGGGGGGGGCTATGGCTACACCTTC.

This chain joins TRBV2 and TRBJ2-5; 12 bases agree with TRBD1. Losses at the gene ends were 5 bases for V and 5 bases for J; bases not matched to a gene: 9. This CDR3 has 16 amino acids. Germline V gene data show CDR1 as SNHLY and CDR2 as FYNNEI. The CDR3 DNA reads as TGTGCCAGCAGTCGCTCCGGGACAGGGGGCTTCGAGACCCAGTACTTC. Translated: CASSRSGTGGFETQYF. The variable domain in full, completed from reference TRBV2 and TRBJ2-5, reads EPEVTQTPSHQVTQMGQEVILRCVPISNHLYFYWYRQILGQKVEFLVSFYNNEISEKSEIFDDQFSVERPDGSNFTLKIRSTKLEDSAMYFCASSRSGTGGFETQYFGPGTRLLVL.

This clone was found once. The chain joins TRBV10-3 to TRBJ2-6, with a weak D call TRBD2 (5 bases). The CDR3 loop spans 14 amino acids. V gave up 5 bases and J gave up 2 bases, with 7 bases separating them. Germline CDR1 reads ENHRY; CDR2 reads SYGVKD. The chain's CDR3 is CAISTGTGANVLTF. DNA of the CDR3: TGTGCCATCAGTACCGGGACTGGGGCCAACGTCCTGACTTTC.

The rearrangement links TRBV6-5 to TRBJ1-3; 7 bases are a match to TRBD1. Unmatched junction bases numbered 1, after V lost 3 bases and J lost 2 bases. The germline V gene has CDR1 MNHEY and CDR2 SVGAGI. This CDR3 is built from 14 residues. In DNA, the CDR3 is TGTGCCAGCAGTTATAGGGGGCCTGGAAACACCATATATTTT. Amino acid sequence: CASSYRGPGNTIYF.

This chain uses TRBV10-3 with TRBJ2-7; 13 bases map to TRBD2. The germline V gene encodes CDR1 ENHRY and CDR2 SYGVKD. V gave up 6 bases and J gave up 5 bases; unmatched junction bases: 7. The CDR3 spans 15 residues. CDR3 loop: CAISASGTSGNEQYF. The CDR3 region has the DNA TGTGCCATCAGCGCGTCCGGGACTAGCGGGAACGAGCAGTACTTC.

CDR3 coding DNA: TGTGCCACCCACAGGGGCGGTAGAAACACCATATATTTT. Translated, it gives CATHRGGRNTIYF. J is TRBJ1-3 and V is TRBV28; 7 bases agree with TRBD1. The CDR3 is 13 amino acids. Looked up from germline, CDR1 is MDHEN and CDR2 is SYDVKM. Trimming cost V 10 bases and J 5 bases; bases outside gene matches: 8.

The chain joins TRBV5-1 to TRBJ2-5; 7 bases map to TRBD2. Germline CDR1 and CDR2: SGHRS and YFSETQ. CDR3 length equals 14 residues. J lost 4 bases, V lost 0 bases, and 3 bases had no gene match. The CDR3 region is CASSLGAGRETQYF. The CDR3 nucleotides read TGCGCCAGCAGCTTGGGAGCGGGGCGAGAGACCCAGTACTTC.